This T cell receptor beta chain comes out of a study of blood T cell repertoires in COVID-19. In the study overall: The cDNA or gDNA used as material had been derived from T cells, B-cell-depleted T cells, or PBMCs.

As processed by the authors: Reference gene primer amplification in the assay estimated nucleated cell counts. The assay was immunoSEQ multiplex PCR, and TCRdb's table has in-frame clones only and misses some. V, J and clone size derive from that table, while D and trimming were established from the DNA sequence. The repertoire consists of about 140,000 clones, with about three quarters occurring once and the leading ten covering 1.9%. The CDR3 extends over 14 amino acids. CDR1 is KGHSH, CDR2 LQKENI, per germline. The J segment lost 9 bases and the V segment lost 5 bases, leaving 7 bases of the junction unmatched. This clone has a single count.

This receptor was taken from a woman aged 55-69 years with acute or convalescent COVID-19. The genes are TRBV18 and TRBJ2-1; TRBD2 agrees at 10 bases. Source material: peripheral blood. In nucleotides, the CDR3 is TGTGCCAGCTCAGCCCGGACTAGCGGACGTGAGCAGTTCTTC. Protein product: CASSARTSGREQFF.